This T cell receptor beta chain was observed in a study of cytomegalovirus exposure and HLA in healthy donors. Looking at the study overall: In a later analysis, it was reported that the roughly 130 validation repertoires had been produced on the same platform as the roughly 700 repertoires belonging to the first cohort.

The data were produced by immunoSEQ multiplex PCR, yet TCRdb's version contains in-frame clones alone and is incomplete. This table has some 290,000 clones, around 90% appearing once. Overall study results and limits: For cytomegalovirus status, the classifier reportedly gave diagnoses with high specificity and sensitivity. In vitro data verified a few CMV-associated chains as specific for CMV antigens.

Notes on this clone: Its antigen remains unknown.

Looked up from germline, CDR1 is SGDLS and CDR2 is YYNGEE. Trimming cost V 4 bases and J 4 bases; bases outside gene matches: 2. This CDR3 contains 15 residues. This receptor was taken from a man under 40 in good health and CMV-seronegative. This chain uses TRBV9 with TRBJ2-4; 13 bases match TRBD2. Sequencing used PBMCs. CDR3 loop: CASSPTSGGKNIQYF. CDR3 sequence (DNA): TGTGCCAGCAGCCCGACTAGCGGGGGGAAAAACATTCAGTACTTC.